A single sample is the source of the 13 T cell receptor beta chains below, sequenced in a study of blood T cells in healthy people across ages (dated by TCRdb to the mid-2010s). Library prep was done by 5' RACE. Sequencer: Illumina HiSeq 2500. A second PCR of roughly 7 to 11 cycles was performed with a sample-barcoded 5' primer and a J-beta primer mix. The public reads were quality trimmed at Q25 with fastp and then assembled into clones with MiXCR by TCRdb, keeping productive beta chains. Each CDR3 protein appears once, grouped with its most common genes and DNA. The table for this sample lists about 830,000 distinct CDR3 sequences; roughly 60% of them were counted only once. The ten largest make up 25% to 35% of the sample. The sequencing sample was made of blood. These receptors came from a man aged 25-40 years in good health.

The chain uses TRBV3-1 and TRBJ2-5; 13 bases match TRBD2. The J call is in doubt because the DNA end fits TRBJ2-7 better. The CDR3 sequence is 16 residues long. Per the germline V gene, CDR1 is LGHDT and CDR2 is YNNKEL (reference sequence). CDR3 bases: TGTGCCAGCAGCCCTACACTAGCGGGGGGGCTCTACGAGCAGTACTTC. Its translation is CASSPTLAGGLYEQYF.

In its sample, this clonotype was seen once. V and J are TRBV6-1 and TRBJ2-3, with D perhaps matching TRBD1 (6 bases). Trimming removed 7 bases at V and 0 bases at J, with 17 bases between. The CDR3 has 16 residues. CDR1 MNHNS and CDR2 SASEGT come from the germline V gene. The CDR3 protein is CASILLRGISTDTQYF. CDR3 coding DNA: TGTGCCAGCATTTTGTTAAGGGGGATTAGCACAGATACGCAGTATTTT.

The chain employs TRBV7-2 and TRBJ2-7, with 10 bases identical to TRBD1. Germline V gene lookup returns CDR1 SGHTA and CDR2 FQGNSA. The CDR3 sequence is 14 residues long. The V gene end was trimmed by 2 bases and the J gene end by 5 bases; junction bases not matched to a gene: 3. The CDR3 loop is CASSLKGQGHEQYF. The CDR3 DNA follows: TGTGCCAGCAGCTTAAAGGGACAGGGGCACGAGCAGTACTTC.

The chain joins TRBV10-3 to TRBJ2-2; 8 nucleotides agree with TRBD1. Germline-derived CDR1 and CDR2 are ENHRY and SYGVKD. The CDR3 extends over 15 amino acids. The V gene end was trimmed by 6 bases and the J gene end by 4 bases; junction bases not matched to a gene: 7. Here the CDR3 DNA reads TGTGCCATCAGCACCGGGACAGGAGGCACCGGGGAGCTGTTTTTT. Encoded protein: CAISTGTGGTGELFF.

This clonotype was observed at least ten times. This chain connects TRBV14 to TRBJ2-2; TRBD1 might be the D (5 bases). The CDR3 spans 15 residues. Between the trimmed V and J ends, which lost 5 bases and 6 bases, there was a span of 16 bases. Germline CDR1 is SGHDN and CDR2 is FVKESK. The CDR3 DNA sequence: TGTGCCAGCAGCAGTCGGTGGCAGGGTTCCGGGGAGCTGTTTTTT. Translating gives CASSSRWQGSGELFF.

Only one count was recorded for this clonotype. The gene calls are TRBV27 and TRBJ1-6; tentatively, D is TRBD1 (5 bases). Germline assignment: CDR1 MNHEY and CDR2 SMNVEV (reference sequence). The CDR3 extends over 15 amino acids. V was clipped by 8 bases and J by 10 bases, with 21 bases between them. CDR3 loop: CASSGTRTGRSPLHF. The CDR3 nucleotides are TGTGCCAGCTCCGGGACCCGAACAGGTCGCTCACCCCTCCACTTT.

The genes are TRBV25-1 and TRBJ1-2, with D possibly TRBD1 on 5 matching bases. Trimming took 1 base from V and 4 from J, leaving 10 bases between them. Per germline, CDR1 MGHDK and CDR2 SYGVNS. The CDR3 has 14 amino acids. The CDR3 loop reads CASSESGFAYGYTF. In DNA form, the CDR3 reads TGTGCCAGCAGTGAATCAGGGTTTGCCTATGGCTACACCTTC.

This clonotype has just one count. The rearrangement joins TRBV29-1 to TRBJ1-1, with D maybe TRBD1 (5 bases). Germline CDR1 and CDR2: SQVTM and ANQGSEA. Trimming pared 6 bases from V and 1 base from J, leaving 12 bases between. The CDR3 spans 13 residues. CDR3 nucleotide sequence: TGCAGCGTGGGGGACTCAAGGAACACTGAAGCTTTCTTT. This codes for CSVGDSRNTEAFF.

The chain uses TRBV20-1 and TRBJ2-5, with D hard to call. CDR3 length: 12 residues. Trimming removed 3 bases at V and 1 base at J, with 6 bases between. Germline V gene sequence: CDR1 DFQATT, CDR2 SNEGSKA (reference sequence). The CDR3 DNA reads as TGCAGTGCTAGTGCCCCCCAAGAGACCCAGTACTTC. Protein sequence: CSASAPQETQYF.

Only a few counts were recorded for this clonotype. The CDR3, as DNA: TGCAGCGTTGATAACAATGAGCAGTTCTTC. Translated: CSVDNNEQFF. The chain couples TRBV29-1 to TRBJ2-1; D unclear. Germline values: CDR1 SQVTM, CDR2 ANQGSEA. The CDR3 runs to 10 residues. The V end was cut by 3 bases, the J end by 5 bases, with 2 bases between.

The rearrangement joins TRBV4-3 to TRBJ2-1; 10 positions match TRBD2. This CDR3 is built from 18 residues. Germline CDR1 reads LGHNA; CDR2 reads YSLEER. V trimming: 1 base; J trimming: 4 bases; junction bases outside the gene matches: 10. The CDR3 DNA sequence: TGCGCCAGCAGCCAAGTTCTCAGCGGGGGGGCGGTATACAATGAGCAGTTCTTC. It codes for CASSQVLSGGAVYNEQFF.

This chain's CDR3 is CASSFPGGLGETQYF. In DNA form, the CDR3 reads TGTGCCAGCAGTTTTCCGGGGGGCCTGGGAGAGACCCAGTACTTC. The chain has TRBV28 and TRBJ2-5; TRBD2 is a possible D gene (7 bases). This CDR3 region has 15 residues. Between the trimmed V and J ends, which lost 3 bases and 4 bases, there was a span of 15 bases. From germline, CDR1 is MDHEN and CDR2 SYDVKM.

This chain links TRBV13 with TRBJ2-7; 10 bases agree with TRBD2. Trimming at V came to 8 bases and at J to 0 bases, leaving 13 bases not matched to a gene. The CDR3 is 17 amino acids. In germline, CDR1 is PRHDT, CDR2 FYEKMQ (reference sequence). CDR3 in DNA: TGTGCCAGCGGGACGAGGGGTAGCGGGAGGAGCTCCTACGAGCAGTACTTC. This encodes CASGTRGSGRSSYEQYF.